This T cell receptor beta chain was sequenced during a study of shared clonotypes between healthy human individuals. Deep-level settings were used for running the assay. Sequencing was performed with immunoSEQ multiplex PCR; in TCRdb, only in-frame clones are kept and a portion is missing. Among some 1,600,000 clones listed, about 98% were seen once. This CDR3 has 14 residues. V shed 0 bases and J 9 bases; nucleotides not matched to a gene: 5. Per germline, CDR1 SNHLY and CDR2 FYNNEI. The donor population consisted of healthy HIV-negative adults with no recent acute infections or vaccinations. CD4+ cells underwent separation, giving CD45RA+ naive and CD45RA-negative memory subsets. Broader study findings: Sharing across four donors was highest in naive CD4 (about 5%) and lowest in memory CD8 (approximately 0.4%).

A note on this clone: Its antigen is undetermined.

The sample taken for sequencing was naive CD4+ T cells sorted from blood. Regarding subset: CD45RA+ positively selected. The rearrangement links TRBV2 to TRBJ2-1; 7 nucleotides agree with TRBD1. This clonotype was sampled from a man aged 25-45 years in good health. The CDR3 protein is CASSEAHRGREQFF. CDR3 nucleotides: TGTGCCAGCAGTGAAGCGCACAGGGGTCGTGAGCAGTTCTTC.